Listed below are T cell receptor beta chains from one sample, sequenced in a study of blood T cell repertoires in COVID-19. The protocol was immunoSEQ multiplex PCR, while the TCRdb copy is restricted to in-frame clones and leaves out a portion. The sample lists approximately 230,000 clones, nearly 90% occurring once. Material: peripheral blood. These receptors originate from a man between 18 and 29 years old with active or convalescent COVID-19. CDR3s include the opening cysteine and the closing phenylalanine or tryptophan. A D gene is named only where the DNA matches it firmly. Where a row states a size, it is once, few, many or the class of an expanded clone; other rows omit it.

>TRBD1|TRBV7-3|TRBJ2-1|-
CASSPRTGGDEQFF
TGTGCCAGCAGCCCTCGGACAGGGGGCGATGAGCAGTTCTTC
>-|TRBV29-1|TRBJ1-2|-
CSVGSVWGYTF
TGCAGCGTTGGCAGCGTATGGGGCTACACCTTC
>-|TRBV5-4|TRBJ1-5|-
CASSLGGRNQPQHF
TGTGCCAGCAGCTTGGGTGGGCGCAATCAGCCCCAGCATTTT
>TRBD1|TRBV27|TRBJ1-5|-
CASTAGGGRQPQHF
TGTGCCAGCACCGCTGGAGGGGGCAGACAGCCCCAGCATTTT
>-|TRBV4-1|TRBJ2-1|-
CASSRLAGAEEQFF
TGCGCCAGCAGCCGGTTGGCAGGGGCAGAAGAGCAGTTCTTC
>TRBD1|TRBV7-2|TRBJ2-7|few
CASSLRPGTGDPSGEQYF
TGTGCCAGCAGCCTTAGGCCCGGGACAGGGGATCCCTCGGGCGAGCAGTACTTC
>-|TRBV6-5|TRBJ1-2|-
CASSYSGGDQGYTF
TGTGCCAGCAGTTACTCCGGAGGGGATCAGGGCTACACCTTC
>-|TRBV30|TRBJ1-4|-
CAWSVARGRKLFF
TGTGCCTGGAGTGTGGCCCGTGGCCGAAAACTGTTTTTT
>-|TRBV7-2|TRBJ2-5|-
CASSSGQTLQETQYF
TGTGCCAGCAGCTCCGGACAGACATTACAAGAGACCCAGTACTTC
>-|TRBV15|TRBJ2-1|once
CATSDEQGSFPYNEQFF
TGTGCCACCAGCGATGAACAGGGATCGTTCCCCTACAATGAGCAGTTCTTC
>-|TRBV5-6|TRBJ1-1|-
CASSSRGKGTEAFF
TGTGCCAGCAGCTCAAGGGGCAAGGGCACTGAAGCTTTCTTT